Sequencing of this T cell receptor beta chain was carried out in a study of blood T cell repertoires in COVID-19. Study overall: Samples came from the United States, Italy and Spain, spanning acute and convalescent COVID-19. T cells, B-cell-depleted T cells, or PBMCs supplied cDNA or gDNA.

Sequencing used immunoSEQ multiplex PCR; TCRdb keeps in-frame clones, though not all of them. The table shows over 250,000 clones, with approximately 85% occurring only once. With 3 bases removed from V and 2 bases from J, the gap between germline ends came to 11 bases. Germline CDR1 is SGHRS and CDR2 is YFSETQ. The CDR3 is 14 amino acids. Sequenced sample: peripheral blood. The chain is built from TRBV5-1 and TRBJ2-5; TRBD1 might be the D (5 bases). The sequence derives from a man in his fifties with active or convalescent COVID-19. Here the CDR3 DNA reads TGCGCCAGCAGCTACGCAGGGCAACAAGAGACCCAGTACTTC. Protein product: CASSYAGQQETQYF.